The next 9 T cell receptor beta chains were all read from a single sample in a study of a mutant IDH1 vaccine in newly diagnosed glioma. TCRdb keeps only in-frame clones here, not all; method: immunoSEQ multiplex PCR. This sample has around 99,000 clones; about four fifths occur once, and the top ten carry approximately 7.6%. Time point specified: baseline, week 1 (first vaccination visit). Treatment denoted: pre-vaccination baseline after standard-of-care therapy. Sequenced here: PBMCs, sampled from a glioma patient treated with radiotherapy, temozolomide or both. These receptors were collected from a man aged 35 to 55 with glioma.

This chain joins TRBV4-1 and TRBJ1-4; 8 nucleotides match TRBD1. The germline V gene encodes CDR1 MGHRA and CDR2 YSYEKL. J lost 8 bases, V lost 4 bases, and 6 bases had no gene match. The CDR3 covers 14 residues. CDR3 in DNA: TGCGCCAGCAGCCTACAGGGGGACAAAGAAAAACTGTTTTTT. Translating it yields CASSLQGDKEKLFF.

The CDR3 DNA follows: TGTGCCAGCAGTGAAATAGGGGCGACTTTAGCCAAAAACATTCAGTACTTC. This codes for CASSEIGATLAKNIQYF. This chain connects TRBV6-1 to TRBJ2-4, with D possibly TRBD1 on 5 matching bases. V dropped 2 bases and J dropped 0 bases, with 14 bases sitting between them. CDR1 is MNHNS, CDR2 SASEGT, per germline. The CDR3 sequence is 17 residues long.

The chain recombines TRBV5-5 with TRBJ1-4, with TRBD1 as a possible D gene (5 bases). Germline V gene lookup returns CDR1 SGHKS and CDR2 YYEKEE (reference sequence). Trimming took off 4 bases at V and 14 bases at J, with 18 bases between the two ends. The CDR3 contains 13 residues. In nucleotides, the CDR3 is TGTGCCAGCAGCCGTGGGCCACGGGACTCCCTGTTTTTT. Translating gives CASSRGPRDSLFF.

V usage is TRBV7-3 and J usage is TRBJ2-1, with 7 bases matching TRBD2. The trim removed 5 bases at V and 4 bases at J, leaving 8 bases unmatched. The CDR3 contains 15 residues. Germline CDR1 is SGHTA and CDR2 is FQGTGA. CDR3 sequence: CASSPGEGRYNEQFF. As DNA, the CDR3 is TGTGCCAGCAGCCCCGGGGAGGGACGATACAATGAGCAGTTCTTC.

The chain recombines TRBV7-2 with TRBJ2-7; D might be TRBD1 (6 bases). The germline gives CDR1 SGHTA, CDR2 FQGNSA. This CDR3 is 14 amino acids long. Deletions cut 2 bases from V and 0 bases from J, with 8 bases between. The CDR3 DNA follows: TGTGCCAGCAGCTTAAAGGACAGCTCCTACGAGCAGTACTTC. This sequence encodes CASSLKDSSYEQYF. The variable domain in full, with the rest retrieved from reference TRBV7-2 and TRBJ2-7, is GAGVSQSPSNKVTEKGKDVELRCDPISGHTALYWYRQSLGQGLEFLIYFQGNSAPDKSGLPSDRFSAERTGGSVSTLTIQRTQQEDSAVYLCASSLKDSSYEQYFGPGTRLTVT.

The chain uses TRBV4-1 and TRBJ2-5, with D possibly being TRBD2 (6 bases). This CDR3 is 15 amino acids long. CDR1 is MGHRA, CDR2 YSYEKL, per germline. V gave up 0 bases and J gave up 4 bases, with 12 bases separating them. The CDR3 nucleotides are TGCGCCAGCAGCCAAGATGGTAGCGGCCCAGAGACCCAGTACTTC. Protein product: CASSQDGSGPETQYF.

In nucleotides, the CDR3 is TGCAGCGCGATAGGACAGGGCGGGATAGGCTATGGCTACACCTTC. Amino acid sequence: CSAIGQGGIGYGYTF. This chain connects TRBV29-1 to TRBJ1-2; 8 nucleotides align to TRBD1. The CDR3 length is 15 residues. Germline V gene data show CDR1 as SQVTM and CDR2 as ANQGSEA. V dropped 7 bases and J dropped 4; count of bases not matched to a gene: 14. Using reference TRBV29-1 and TRBJ1-2 for the parts outside the CDR3, the full variable domain is SAVISQKPSRDICQRGTSLTIQCQVDSQVTMMFWYRQQPGQSLTLIATANQGSEATYESGFVIDKFPISRPNLTFSTLTVSNMSPEDSSIYLCSAIGQGGIGYGYTFGSGTRLTVV.

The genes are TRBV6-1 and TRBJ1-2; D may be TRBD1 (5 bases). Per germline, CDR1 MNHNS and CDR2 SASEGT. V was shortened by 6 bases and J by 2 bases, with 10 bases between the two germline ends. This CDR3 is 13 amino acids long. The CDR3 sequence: CASSAGPNYGYTF. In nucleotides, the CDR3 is TGTGCCAGCAGCGCGGGACCCAACTATGGCTACACCTTC.

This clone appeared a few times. For the CDR3, the DNA is TGTGCCAGCAGTTACTCGACAGACACCTACGAGCAGTACTTC. Translating gives CASSYSTDTYEQYF. The chain uses TRBV6-5 and TRBJ2-7, with D possibly TRBD1 on 5 matching bases. Germline values: CDR1 MNHEY, CDR2 SVGAGI. V was clipped by 0 bases and J by 2 bases, with 8 bases between them. This CDR3 is 14 amino acids long.